This T cell receptor beta chain emerged from a study of regulatory T cells in long-lasting Graves disease. Arm-PCR of CDR3 regions and iRepertoire HTBI primers were used to build TCR beta libraries. One entry per CDR3 protein results from TCRdb running MiXCR on the multiplex PCR reads. The repertoire holds around 460,000 distinct CDR3 sequences, with 20% to 25% as singletons. Germline CDR1 is MDHEN and CDR2 is SYDVKM. The CDR3 runs 14 residues. Noted time point: persistent/refractory GD, antithyroid drugs over 5 years with positive TRAb. TCR sequences were obtained from RNA taken from PBMCs. This clonotype was counted once. As yet, its antigen is unknown. A much larger clone differs from this one at a single base, so this may be a read error. Findings and limits, study-wide: Samples came from peripheral blood alone, without thyroid tissue. Persistent Graves' patients showed a TCR diversity that was lower than that of newly diagnosed ones. Limited sample numbers may have lowered accuracy.

The source material was peripheral blood mononuclear cells (PBMCs), sampled when the disease was refractory, from a patient treated with antithyroid drugs. V usage is TRBV28 and J usage is TRBJ2-7; D gene uncertain. The sequence was collected from a female donor with Graves disease. In DNA form, the CDR3 reads TGTGTCAGCAGTTTCACCCTCCCCGCCTACGAGCAGTACTTC. This sequence encodes CVSSFTLPAYEQYF.